Reported below is one T cell receptor (beta chain). Its antigen specificity is not known. Per-base quality was not reported, and no clone a single base away is much larger than it. Sorted unstimulated T cells and proliferating T cells recovered from mixed lymphocyte reactions were subjected to TCRbeta CDR3 sequencing. Fresh whole blood from fewer than 11 HLA-typed healthy donors was used to isolate PBMCs. To map where alloreactive clones came from, unstimulated CD4+ regulatory T cells were FACS-sorted. The data were taken from a study of siplizumab effects on memory and regulatory T cells (dated by TCRdb to between 2019 and 2020). Describing the broader study: The study examined how the anti-CD2 antibody siplizumab affects alloreactive T-cell subsets in allogeneic mixed lymphocyte reactions built from human PBMCs. Broader findings and caveats from the paper: A naive or memory phenotype could not be assigned to roughly 75-95% of proliferating CD4+ or CD8+ clones. In reactions with siplizumab, an average of approximately 69% of mappable alloreactive CD4+ clones were Treg-derived, compared with roughly 26% in control reactions. Because sequences below about 10^-5 frequency were poorly captured, only a minor fraction of alloreactive clones could be mapped to unstimulated subsets. Unstimulated naive T cells appeared to be more diverse than memory T cells, and naive cells seemed to make a substantial contribution to the alloresponse. Whether proliferating Tregs from siplizumab cultures were suppressive was not functionally confirmed. The cumulative frequency of alloreactive sequences that could be traced back to unstimulated CD4+ memory T cells was significantly reduced by siplizumab.

The protocol used for the library was the immunoSEQ multiplex PCR assay. The deep sequencing platform assayed 80,000 to 100,000 TCR templates per sample. Genomic DNA extracted from sorted T cells was the material used for TCRbeta CDR3 sequencing. The authors processed their data as follows. The R programming language was used for clonal analysis of the TCRbeta CDR3 data. Comparing unstimulated samples against CFSE-low samples taken after the reaction was how alloreactive CD4+ and CD8+ clones were defined. By matching sequences to the repertoires of sorted unstimulated Treg and non-Treg cells, each alloreactive CD4+ clone was assigned a regulatory or non-regulatory origin. The immuneACCESS repertoire file appears here via TCRdb, limited to in-frame rearrangements. These files lack a portion of the clones; in checked studies, under half of the deficit traces to unresolved V genes, and the cause of the others is not known. The D gene and trimming were derived from the DNA, and the V and J assignments and clone size from that table. This sample holds over 100,000 clones; 93% were observed only once. Clones ranked in the top ten supply roughly 0.64% of the sample.

Counted from cysteine to phenylalanine, this CDR3 has 15 amino acids. Only CDR3 DNA remains: 45 bases, in frame from the first base. The germline V gene specifies SGHVS as CDR1 and FQNEAQ as CDR2. At the junction V is shortened by 1 base and J by 4 bases; bases outside the gene matches: 7. Sequencing input: Tregs sorted from blood. The source is a human donor in good health. The V gene is TRBV7-8 and the J gene is TRBJ2-7, with 7 bases matching TRBD1. In nucleotides, the sequence is TGTGCCAGCAGCTTAGGTCGGACAGGCGCTTACGAGCAGTACTTC. This translates into CASSLGRTGAYEQYF. Reference TRBV7-8 and TRBJ2-7 proteins supply the regions before and after the CDR3; the full variable domain is: GAGVSQSPRYKVAKRGQDVALRCDPISGHVSLFWYQQALGQGPEFLTYFQNEAQLDKSGLPSDRFFAERPEGSVSTLKIQRTQQEDSAVYLCASSLGRTGAYEQYFGPGTRLTVT.